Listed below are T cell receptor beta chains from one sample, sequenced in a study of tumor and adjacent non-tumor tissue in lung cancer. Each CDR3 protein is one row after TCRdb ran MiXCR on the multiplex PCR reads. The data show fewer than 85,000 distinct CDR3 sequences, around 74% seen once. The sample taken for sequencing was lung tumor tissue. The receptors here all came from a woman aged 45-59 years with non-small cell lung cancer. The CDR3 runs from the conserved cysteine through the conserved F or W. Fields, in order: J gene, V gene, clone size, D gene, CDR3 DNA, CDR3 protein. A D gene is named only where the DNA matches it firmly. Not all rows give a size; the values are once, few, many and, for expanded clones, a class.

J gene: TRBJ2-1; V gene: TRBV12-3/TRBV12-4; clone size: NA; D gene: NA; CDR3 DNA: TGTGCCAGTAAAATGGGAAATGAGCAGTTCTTC; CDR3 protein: CASKMGNEQFF
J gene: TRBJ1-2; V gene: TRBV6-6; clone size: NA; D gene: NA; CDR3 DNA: TGTACCAGCAGCCCGGGGACCGCTAACTACGGCTACATCTTC; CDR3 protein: CTSSPGTANYGYIF
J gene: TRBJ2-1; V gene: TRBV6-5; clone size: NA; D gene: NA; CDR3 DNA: TGTGACAGCAGTCTAGCGACTTACAATGAGCAGTTCTTC; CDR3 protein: CDSSLATYNEQFF
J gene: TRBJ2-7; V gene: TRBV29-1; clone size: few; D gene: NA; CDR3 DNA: NA; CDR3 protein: CSVAAGTSGGGERYF
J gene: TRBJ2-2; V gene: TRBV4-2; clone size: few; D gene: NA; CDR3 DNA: TGTGCCAGCGTCCTTAAGAAGAACACCAGGGAGCTCTTTTTT; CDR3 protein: CASVLKKNTRELFF
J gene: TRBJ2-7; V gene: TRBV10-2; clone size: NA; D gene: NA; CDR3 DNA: TGCGCCAGCACCAGTGGTAGCTCCTATGAGCGGTACTTC; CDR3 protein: CASTSGSSYERYF
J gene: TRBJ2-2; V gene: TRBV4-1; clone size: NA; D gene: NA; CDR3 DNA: TGCGCCAGCAGCCAAGGGACAGTGGGAGACACCGGGGAGCTGTTTTTC; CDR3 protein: CASSQGTVGDTGELFF
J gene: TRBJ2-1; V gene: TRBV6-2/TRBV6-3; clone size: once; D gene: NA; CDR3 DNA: TGTGCCAACCCCTTCCTTAGTCGGCCCACGGGTGAGCAATTCTTC; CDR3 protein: CANPFLSRPTGEQFF
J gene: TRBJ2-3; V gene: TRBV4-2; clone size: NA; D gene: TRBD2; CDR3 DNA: TGTGGCAGCAGCCAAGCGGGAGCAGATACACAGTATTTT; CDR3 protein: CGSSQAGADTQYF
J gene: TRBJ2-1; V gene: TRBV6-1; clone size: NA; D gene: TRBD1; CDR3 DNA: TGTGCCAGCAGTGTAATTACCGGGACAGGAGGAAGTGAGCGGTTCTTC; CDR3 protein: CASSVITGTGGSERFF
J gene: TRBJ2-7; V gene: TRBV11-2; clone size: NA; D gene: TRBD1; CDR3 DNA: TGTGCCAGGAGCCAGGGACAGGGAGAGTTCTCCTACGAACGGTACTTC; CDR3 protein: CARSQGQGEFSYERYF
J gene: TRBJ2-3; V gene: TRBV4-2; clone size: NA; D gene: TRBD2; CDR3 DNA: TGTGCCAGCAGCCAAGATGGGGGACTAGCGGGATCTGATACGCAGTATTTT; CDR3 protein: CASSQDGGLAGSDTQYF
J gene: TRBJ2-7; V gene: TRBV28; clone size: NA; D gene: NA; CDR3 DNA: TGTGCCAGTAGTTGGAGCTTAGGGGAAACGGTCTCCTACGAGCAGTACTTC; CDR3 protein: CASSWSLGETVSYEQYF
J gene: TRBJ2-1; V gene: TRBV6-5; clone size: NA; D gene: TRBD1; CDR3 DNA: TGTGCCAGCAGGACAGGGTCTCCCTCCTACAATGAGCGGTTCTTC; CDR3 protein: CASRTGSPSYNERFF
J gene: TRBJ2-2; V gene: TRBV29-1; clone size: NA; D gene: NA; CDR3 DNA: TGCAGCGTACTTTCCGGGACGTCTGCGGGGGAGCTGTTTTTT; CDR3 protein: CSVLSGTSAGELFF
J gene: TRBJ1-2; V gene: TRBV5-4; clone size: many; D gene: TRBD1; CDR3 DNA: TGTGCCAGCAGCTTGGGGACAGGGGGCATCGGTGGCTACACCTTC; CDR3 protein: CASSLGTGGIGGYTF
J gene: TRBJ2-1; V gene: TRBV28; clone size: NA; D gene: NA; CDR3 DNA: TGTGCCAGCAGTTTAGCAGGGGCTTCCTACAATGAGGAGTTCTTC; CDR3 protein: CASSLAGASYNEEFF
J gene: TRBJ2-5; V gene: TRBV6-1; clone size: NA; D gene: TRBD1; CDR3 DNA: TGTGCCAGCAGTCAGAGACAGGGGAGCTTAGCAGAGACCCGGCACTTC; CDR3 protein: CASSQRQGSLAETRHF
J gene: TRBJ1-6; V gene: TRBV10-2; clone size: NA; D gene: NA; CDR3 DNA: TGCGCGACCCACCAGGGGCTCAATTCACTCCTCCACTTT; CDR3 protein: CATHQGLNSLLHF
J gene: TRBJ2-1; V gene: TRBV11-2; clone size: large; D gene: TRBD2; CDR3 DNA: TGTGCCAGCAGCCCAGGGGGGCTAGCGGGAGTAGGTGAGCAGTTCTTC; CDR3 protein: CASSPGGLAGVGEQFF
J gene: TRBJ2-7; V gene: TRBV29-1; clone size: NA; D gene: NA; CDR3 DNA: TGCAGCGTTGGCATTGTGACGGCCTACGAGCACTACTTC; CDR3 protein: CSVGIVTAYEHYF
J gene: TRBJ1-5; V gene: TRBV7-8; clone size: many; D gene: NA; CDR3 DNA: TGTGCCAGCAGCTTAGCGCCGGGGGGTCAGCCCCAGCATTTT; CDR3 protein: CASSLAPGGQPQHF
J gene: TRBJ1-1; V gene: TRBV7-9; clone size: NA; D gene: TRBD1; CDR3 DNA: TGTGCCAGCAGCGGGCGCCGGGACAGGTGGCGCGAAGATCCGAACACTGAAGCTTTCTTT; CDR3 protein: CASSGRRDRWREDPNTEAFF
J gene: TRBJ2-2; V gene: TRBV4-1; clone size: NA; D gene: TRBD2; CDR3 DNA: TGCGCCACCACCGGGGGGAACACTGGGGAGTTGTTTTTT; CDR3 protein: CATTGGNTGELFF
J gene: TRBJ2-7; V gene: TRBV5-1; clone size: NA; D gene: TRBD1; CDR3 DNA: TGCGCCAACAGATTGAGACGGGACAGAATCTACGAGCAGTACTTC; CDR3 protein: CANRLRRDRIYEQYF
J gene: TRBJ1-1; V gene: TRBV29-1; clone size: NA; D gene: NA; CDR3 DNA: TGCACCACCTCACCCGGGCTCATCGACACTGAAGCTTTCTTT; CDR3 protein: CTTSPGLIDTEAFF
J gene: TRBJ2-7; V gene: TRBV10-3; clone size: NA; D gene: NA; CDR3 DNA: TGTGCTTCCAGGGCCAGGGACTCCTACGAGCAGTACTTC; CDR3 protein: CASRARDSYEQYF
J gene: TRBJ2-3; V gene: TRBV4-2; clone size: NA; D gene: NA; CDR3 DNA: TGTGCCAGGAGCCCGCGACCCCCCGACAGGACCCTGGGCAATCAGACCCAGTATTTT; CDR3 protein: CARSPRPPDRTLGNQTQYF
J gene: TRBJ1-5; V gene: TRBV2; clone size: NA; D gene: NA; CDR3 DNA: TGTGCCAGCAGTTCCGGGACAAGTAGCAATCAGCCCCAGCATTTT; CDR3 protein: CASSSGTSSNQPQHF
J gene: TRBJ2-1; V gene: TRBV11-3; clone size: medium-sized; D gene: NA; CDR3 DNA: TGTGCCAGCAGCTTAGCGGGCGGCTCCTACAATGAGCAGTTCTTC; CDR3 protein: CASSLAGGSYNEQFF
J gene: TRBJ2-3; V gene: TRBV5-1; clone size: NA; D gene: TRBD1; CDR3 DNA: TGCGCCAGTGGCCATGGACAGGAAGATACGCAGTATTTT; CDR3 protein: CASGHGQEDTQYF
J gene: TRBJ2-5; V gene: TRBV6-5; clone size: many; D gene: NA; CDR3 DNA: TGTGCCAGCAGACGCCAGGGCACCCAGTACTTC; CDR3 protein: CASRRQGTQYF
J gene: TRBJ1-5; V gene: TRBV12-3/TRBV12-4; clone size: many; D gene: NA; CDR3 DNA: TGTGCCAGCAGTATAAGGGGGGCGGGTCAGCCCCAGCATTTT; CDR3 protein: CASSIRGAGQPQHF
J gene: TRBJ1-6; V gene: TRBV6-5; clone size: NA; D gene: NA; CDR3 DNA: TGTGCCTGCAGTTACTCGAGAAGGAGTTGGGAAAATTCACCCCTCCACTTT; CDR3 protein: CACSYSRRSWENSPLHF
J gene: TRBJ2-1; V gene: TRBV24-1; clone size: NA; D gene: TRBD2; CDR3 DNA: TGCGCCACCAGTGACTCACTAGCGGGGGATGTGCAGTTCTTC; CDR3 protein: CATSDSLAGDVQFF
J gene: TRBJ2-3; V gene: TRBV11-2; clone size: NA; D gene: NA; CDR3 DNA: TGTGCCAGCAGCCCGCCGGGACTTGCGGACGCAGATATGCAGTATTTT; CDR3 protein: CASSPPGLADADMQYF
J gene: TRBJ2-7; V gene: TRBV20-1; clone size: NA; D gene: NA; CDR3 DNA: TGCAGTGCTAGAGACATAAGGCGGTTGTCCTACCAGCAGTTCTTT; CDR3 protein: CSARDIRRLSYQQFF
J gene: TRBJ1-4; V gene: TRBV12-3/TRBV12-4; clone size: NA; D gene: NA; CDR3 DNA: TGTACCAGCAGTATTGGGAGCCCAAATGAAAAACTGTTTTTT; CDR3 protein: CTSSIGSPNEKLFF
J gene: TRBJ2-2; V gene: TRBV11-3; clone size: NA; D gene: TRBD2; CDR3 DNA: TGTGCCAGCAGCCCAGCGGGGGACACCCGGGAGCTGCTTTTT; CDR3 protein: CASSPAGDTRELLF
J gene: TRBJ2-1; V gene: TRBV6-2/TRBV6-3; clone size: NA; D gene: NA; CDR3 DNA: TGTGCCAGCAGGATAGCGGATCGCCCCTACAATGAGCAGTTCTTC; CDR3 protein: CASRIADRPYNEQFF
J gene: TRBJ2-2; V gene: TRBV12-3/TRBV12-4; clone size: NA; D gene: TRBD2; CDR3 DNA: TGTGCCAGCAGTTTATGGCTAGCGGAATTCGCGAACACCGGGAAGCTGTCTTTT; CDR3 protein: CASSLWLAEFANTGKLSF
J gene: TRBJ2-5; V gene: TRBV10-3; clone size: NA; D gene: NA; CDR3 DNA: TGTGCCATCCGGACAGCACAAGAGACCCAGTACTTC; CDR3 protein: CAIRTAQETQYF
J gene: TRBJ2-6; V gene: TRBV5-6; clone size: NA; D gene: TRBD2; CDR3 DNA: TGTGACAGCAGCTTGTTGTCGGCGGGAGTAGGTGGGGCCAACGTCCTGACTTTC; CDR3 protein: CDSSLLSAGVGGANVLTF
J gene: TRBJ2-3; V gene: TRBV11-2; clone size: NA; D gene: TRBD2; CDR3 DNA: TGTGTCACGGGGGGACCAGATACGCAATATTTT; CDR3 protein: CVTGGPDTQYF
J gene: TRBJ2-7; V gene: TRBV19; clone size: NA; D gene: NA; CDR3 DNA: TGTGCCAGTAGGACTACCCCTAGAACGGGAGTCACCGAGCAGTACTTC; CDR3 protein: CASRTTPRTGVTEQYF
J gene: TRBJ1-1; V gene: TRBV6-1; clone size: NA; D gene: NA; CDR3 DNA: TGTGCCAGCAGCTTGATAAGAACTGAAGCTTTCTTT; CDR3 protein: CASSLIRTEAFF
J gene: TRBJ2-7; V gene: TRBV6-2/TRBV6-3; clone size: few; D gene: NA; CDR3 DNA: TGTGCCAGCAGTTACTTCGGGATAGAGCAGTACTTC; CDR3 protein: CASSYFGIEQYF
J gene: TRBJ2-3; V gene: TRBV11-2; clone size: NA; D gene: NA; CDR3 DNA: TGTGCCAGCAGATCTAGACAGGATTGCACAGATACGCAGTATTTT; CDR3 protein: CASRSRQDCTDTQYF
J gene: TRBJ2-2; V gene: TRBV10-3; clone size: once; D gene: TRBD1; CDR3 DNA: TGTGCCATTAGATCTATGACAGGGGACACGAACACCGGGGAGCTGTCTTTT; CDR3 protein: CAIRSMTGDTNTGELSF
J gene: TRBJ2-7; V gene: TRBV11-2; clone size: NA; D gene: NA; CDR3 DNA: TGTGCCAACACCACCAGCAGAGACGAGCAGTACTTC; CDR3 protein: CANTTSRDEQYF
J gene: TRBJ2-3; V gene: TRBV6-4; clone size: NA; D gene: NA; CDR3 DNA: TGTGCCATCAGTGAAGATAGCGAGAGCACAGATACGCAGTATTTT; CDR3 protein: CAISEDSESTDTQYF
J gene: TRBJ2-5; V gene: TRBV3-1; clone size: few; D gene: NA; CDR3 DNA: TGTGCCAGCAGCCAAGGAGGGGAGACCCAGTACTTC; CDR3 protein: CASSQGGETQYF
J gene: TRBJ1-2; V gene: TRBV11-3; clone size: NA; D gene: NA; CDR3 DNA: TGTGCCACCAGGATGGGTTGCTATGACCACACCTTC; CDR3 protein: CATRMGCYDHTF
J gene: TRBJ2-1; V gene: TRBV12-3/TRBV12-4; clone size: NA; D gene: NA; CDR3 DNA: TGTGCTAGCAGTCCCCACCATCTAGTGGGAGAGTCAGATGAGCAGTTCTTC; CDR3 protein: CASSPHHLVGESDEQFF
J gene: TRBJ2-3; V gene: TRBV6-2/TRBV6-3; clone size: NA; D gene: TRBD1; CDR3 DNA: TGTAGCAGCAGTTACGGGGGACAGGGGGCAGATACGCAGTATTTT; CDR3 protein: CSSSYGGQGADTQYF
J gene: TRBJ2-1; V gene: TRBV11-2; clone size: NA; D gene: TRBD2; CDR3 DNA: TGTGCCAGCAGCTTGTTCCGATCTCTAGCGGGATTAAGAACCCACAATGAGCGGTTCTTC; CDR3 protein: CASSLFRSLAGLRTHNERFF
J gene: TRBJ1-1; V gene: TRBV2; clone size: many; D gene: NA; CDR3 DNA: TGTGCCAGCAGCTCAGACAGAAACACTGAAGCTTTCTTT; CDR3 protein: CASSSDRNTEAFF